Listed here are 16 T cell receptor beta chains from one sample, sequenced in a study of shared clonotypes between healthy human individuals. Using immunoSEQ multiplex PCR, the repertoire was profiled, and TCRdb retains in-frame clones only, with some absent. The data show about 1,500,000 clones, over 95% seen once. Sequenced: naive CD4+ T cells sorted from blood. Stated subset: CD45RA+ positively selected. The receptors derive from a man aged 30 to 45 in good health.

CDR3 protein: CASSRSSPTDTQYF. The CDR3 DNA is TGTGCCAGCAGTCGATCTTCCCCCACAGATACGCAGTATTTT. J is TRBJ2-3 and V is TRBV6-6, with unresolved D. Deletions cut 5 bases from V and 2 bases from J, with 11 bases between. The CDR3 totals 14 residues. The germline gives CDR1 MNHNY, CDR2 SVGAGI (reference sequence).

This rearrangement joins TRBV7-9 to TRBJ1-1; possibly TRBD1 for D (5 bases). Per germline, CDR1 SEHNR and CDR2 FQNEAQ (reference sequence). Trimming cost V 1 base and J 5 bases, with 20 bases left between them. There are 17 residues in the CDR3. CDR3 DNA sequence: TGTGCCAGCAGCTTAGACTACGGCGGTTCAGGGATGACTGAAGCTTTCTTT. Its translation is CASSLDYGGSGMTEAFF.

The chain combines TRBV5-1 with TRBJ1-1; 8 bases match TRBD1. Germline V gives CDR1 SGHRS, CDR2 YFSETQ. The CDR3 runs 13 residues. With 6 bases clipped from V and 7 bases from J, the junction kept 8 bases outside the gene matches. In nucleotides, the CDR3 is TGCGCCAGCAACTGGGACAGGCCGAATGAAGCTTTCTTT. Its translation: CASNWDRPNEAFF.

To note about this clone: Different DNA sequences within this sample yield the same CDR3. The chain employs TRBV18 and TRBJ2-7, with 7 bases matching TRBD1. From germline, CDR1 is KGHSH and CDR2 LQKENI. The CDR3 has 13 residues. The J segment lost 3 bases and the V segment lost 6 bases, leaving 5 bases of the junction unmatched. The chain's CDR3 is CASSRTGIYEQYF. In nucleotides, the CDR3 is TGTGCCAGCTCGCGGACAGGAATCTACGAGCAGTACTTC.

V usage is TRBV5-6 and J usage is TRBJ2-5; unclear D gene. Trimming shortened V by 0 bases and J by 4 bases, and 10 bases separated the two germline ends. CDR3 length equals 14 residues. Germline V gives CDR1 SGHDT, CDR2 YYEEEE. The CDR3 bases are TGTGCCAGCAGCTTGGGCCTCCCCGGAGAGACCCAGTACTTC. It specifies CASSLGLPGETQYF.

This chain connects TRBV11-2 to TRBJ2-5; the D gene is possibly TRBD1 (6 bases). In germline, CDR1 is SGHAT, CDR2 FQNNGV. The CDR3 has 14 amino acids. The V end lost 2 bases, the J end lost 1 base, and 8 bases lay between the germline ends. The CDR3 nucleotides are TGTGCCAGCAGCTTAAACAGGGTCCAAGAGACCCAGTACTTC. It yields the protein CASSLNRVQETQYF.

With regard to this clone: The sample carries other DNA sequences with the same CDR3. This rearrangement joins TRBV7-9 to TRBJ2-1; D perhaps matches TRBD2 (5 bases). Trimming removed 2 bases from V and 0 bases from J, with 8 bases in between. The germline gives CDR1 SEHNR, CDR2 FQNEAQ (reference sequence). There are 15 residues in the CDR3. The CDR3 loop reads CASSLSGSSYNEQFF. The CDR3 region has the DNA TGTGCCAGCAGCTTAAGTGGGAGCTCCTACAATGAGCAGTTCTTC.

The chain carries TRBV5-6 and TRBJ2-5, with 9 bases aligning to TRBD1. From germline, CDR1 is SGHDT and CDR2 YYEEEE. The CDR3 extends over 14 amino acids. The V segment lost 4 bases and the J segment 4 bases; nucleotides outside the gene matches: 5. Written as DNA, the CDR3 is TGTGCCAGCAGCCTACAGGGGGCGGGAGAGACCCAGTACTTC. Its translation is CASSLQGAGETQYF.

The J gene is TRBJ2-7, the V gene TRBV5-1; D might be TRBD1 (5 bases). The CDR3 covers 17 residues. Trimming stripped 0 bases from V and 3 bases from J, with 19 bases between. CDR1 and CDR2 from the germline V gene are SGHRS and YFSETQ. CDR3 coding DNA: TGCGCCAGCAGCTTGGCCAATTGGGGCCCGGCTCGCTACGAGCAGTACTTC. Protein sequence: CASSLANWGPARYEQYF. Full variable domain (rest looked up from reference TRBV5-1 and TRBJ2-7): KAGVTQTPRYLIKTRGQQVTLSCSPISGHRSVSWYQQTPGQGLQFLFEYFSETQRNKGNFPGRFSGRQFSNSRSEMNVSTLELGDSALYLCASSLANWGPARYEQYFGPGTRLTVT.

This chain links TRBV5-1 with TRBJ2-1; D not resolved. Per germline, CDR1 SGHRS and CDR2 YFSETQ. Deletions cut 5 bases from V and 6 bases from J, with 15 bases between. The CDR3 consists of 14 residues. CDR3 in amino acids: CASRPAGLPNEQFF. In DNA, the CDR3 is TGCGCCAGCAGACCCGCTGGGTTACCCAATGAGCAGTTCTTC.

V usage is TRBV27 and J usage is TRBJ2-7; 13 bases agree with TRBD2. With 7 bases clipped from V and 0 bases from J, the junction kept 15 bases outside the gene matches. In germline, CDR1 is MNHEY, CDR2 SMNVEV (reference sequence). CDR3 length equals 19 residues. CDR3 sequence reads: CASTKGGLAGVIGSYEQYF. For the CDR3, the DNA is TGTGCCAGCACCAAAGGCGGACTAGCGGGAGTAATAGGCTCCTACGAGCAGTACTTC.

V usage is TRBV28 and J usage is TRBJ2-1; D possibly uses TRBD1 or TRBD2 (6 bases each). Germline values: CDR1 MDHEN, CDR2 SYDVKM. Trimming pared 5 bases from V and 4 bases from J, leaving 12 bases between. The CDR3 length is 14 residues. The chain's CDR3 is CASSIVGGYNEQFF. The CDR3 DNA sequence: TGTGCCAGCAGTATCGTAGGGGGGTACAATGAGCAGTTCTTC. The full variable domain, in which reference TRBV28 and TRBJ2-1 provide the parts outside the CDR3, is DVKVTQSSRYLVKRTGEKVFLECVQDMDHENMFWYRQDPGLGLRLIYFSYDVKMKEKGDIPEGYSVSREKKERFSLILESASTNQTSMYLCASSIVGGYNEQFFGPGTRLTVL.

J is TRBJ2-2 and V is TRBV28; TRBD2 matches 8 bases. V was clipped by 5 bases and J by 4 bases; unmatched bases: 15. The CDR3 extends over 18 amino acids. Looked up from germline, CDR1 is MDHEN and CDR2 is SYDVKM. CDR3 bases: TGTGCCAGCAGTAACGTTGGAGCGGGAGCGGTTCTCACCGGGGAGCTGTTTTTT. Residues: CASSNVGAGAVLTGELFF.

V usage is TRBV28 and J usage is TRBJ1-5; no firm D call. The germline V gene has CDR1 MDHEN and CDR2 SYDVKM. The V end lost 3 bases, the J end lost 6 bases, and 12 bases lay between the germline ends. CDR3 length equals 14 residues. This chain's CDR3 is CASSFGRALQPQHF. The CDR3 DNA reads TGTGCCAGCAGTTTTGGTCGAGCCCTTCAGCCCCAGCATTTT.

Of note for this clone: This CDR3 is also generated by other DNA sequences in the sample. The chain links TRBV5-6 to TRBJ2-7; 11 bases fit TRBD2. The V and J ends lost 5 bases and 0 bases, in that order; junction bases with no gene match: 4. Per the germline V gene, CDR1 is SGHDT and CDR2 is YYEEEE. The CDR3 runs 15 residues. Here the CDR3 reads CASSFGLAGSYEQYF. The CDR3 DNA is TGTGCCAGCAGTTTCGGACTAGCGGGCTCCTACGAGCAGTACTTC.

CDR3 protein: CSVEKQGSVWQFF. CDR3 nucleotide sequence: TGCAGCGTTGAAAAACAGGGGAGCGTCTGGCAGTTCTTC. This rearrangement joins TRBV29-1 to TRBJ2-1, with TRBD1 matching 7 bases. Germline V gives CDR1 SQVTM, CDR2 ANQGSEA. With 2 bases clipped from V and 12 bases from J, the junction kept 10 bases outside the gene matches. The CDR3 runs to 13 residues.